The 8 T cell receptor beta chains given below trace back to one sample, sequenced in a study of T cells in Graves' hyperthyroidism and ophthalmopathy. Template material for amplifying TCR beta CDR3 regions consisted of RNA transcripts. RT-PCR in the first round (using the HTBI primer set) targeted the TCR CDR3. TCRdb reanalysed the multiplex PCR reads using MiXCR and keeps one entry per CDR3 protein. The sample carries a few hundred thousand distinct CDR3 sequences, approximately 14% recorded once. The sequenced sample consisted of blood. Receptors were obtained from a woman in her 30s with Graves' hyperthyroidism.

This clonotype has a count of ten or more. The chain links TRBV29-1 to TRBJ1-1; a possible D gene is TRBD1 (6 bases). Trimming stripped 7 bases from V and 0 bases from J, with 15 bases between. This CDR3 comprises 14 residues. Germline values: CDR1 SQVTM, CDR2 ANQGSEA. Written as DNA, the CDR3 is TGCAGCGCGACACCGGGACAACTGAACACTGAAGCTTTCTTT. It yields the protein CSATPGQLNTEAFF.

This clonotype was found a few times. This chain connects TRBV20-1 to TRBJ2-3; TRBD2 is a possible D gene (7 bases). Per the germline V gene, CDR1 is DFQATT and CDR2 is SNEGSKA (reference sequence). Trimming shortened V by 1 base and J by 2 bases, and 13 bases separated the two germline ends. This CDR3 is 15 amino acids long. The CDR3 loop reads CSARGGGGFTDTQYF. DNA for the CDR3: TGCAGTGCTAGAGGCGGCGGGGGCTTCACAGATACGCAGTATTTT.

This clonotype was recorded at least ten times. The chain is built from TRBV6-1 and TRBJ2-1, with 9 bases aligning to TRBD1. CDR1 is MNHNS, CDR2 SASEGT, per germline. With 3 bases clipped from V and 3 bases from J, the junction kept 6 bases outside the gene matches. The CDR3 covers 16 residues. The CDR3 region has the DNA TGTGCCAGCAGTGACGGGACAGGGATCGACTACAATGAGCAGTTCTTC. This codes for CASSDGTGIDYNEQFF.

This chain connects TRBV20-1 to TRBJ1-6, with 9 bases identical to TRBD1. This CDR3 comprises 18 residues. Per germline, CDR1 DFQATT and CDR2 SNEGSKA (reference sequence). After removal of 0 bases from V and 9 bases from J, the junction contained 15 bases not matched to a gene. The CDR3 loop is CSARDRGAPQGAGSPLHF. The CDR3 nucleotides read TGCAGTGCTAGAGATCGGGGGGCCCCACAGGGGGCAGGTTCACCCCTCCACTTT.

The sample holds many counts of this clonotype. V usage is TRBV3-1 and J usage is TRBJ1-1, with a possible D match to TRBD1 (5 bases). V lost 4 bases to trimming and J lost 0 bases, with 9 bases between them. Germline-derived CDR1 and CDR2 are LGHDT and YNNKEL (reference sequence). The CDR3 length is 14 residues. In DNA form, the CDR3 reads TGTGCCAGCAGCCCGGGACTGTTGAACACTGAAGCTTTCTTT. Its translation is CASSPGLLNTEAFF. The full variable domain, its missing parts supplied by reference TRBV3-1 and TRBJ1-1, is DTAVSQTPKYLVTQMGNDKSIKCEQNLGHDTMYWYKQDSKKFLKIMFSYNNKELIINETVPNRFSPKSPDKAHLNLHINSLELGDSAVYFCASSPGLLNTEAFFGQGTRLTVV.

This clonotype was recorded a few times. The chain combines TRBV28 with TRBJ2-5, with 8 nucleotides matching TRBD1. The CDR3 sequence is 14 residues long. Germline V gene lookup returns CDR1 MDHEN and CDR2 SYDVKM. Trimming removed 11 bases from V and 3 bases from J; junction bases left unmatched: 11. CDR3: CAGSLGQGKETQYF. In nucleotides, the CDR3 is TGTGCCGGTTCACTCGGACAGGGCAAAGAGACCCAGTACTTC.

At least ten counts were recorded for this clonotype. The CDR3 here is CASSEQFSNYGYTF. The DNA for the CDR3 is TGTGCCAGCAGTGAACAGTTTTCTAACTATGGCTACACCTTC. The rearrangement joins TRBV2 to TRBJ1-2; no reliable D call. Per germline, CDR1 SNHLY and CDR2 FYNNEI. This CDR3 contains 14 residues. V was pared by 2 bases and J by 0 bases, with 7 bases between.

This clonotype was detected a few times. The rearrangement joins TRBV20-1 to TRBJ2-7, with D hard to call. V gave up 4 bases and J gave up 6 bases, with 16 bases separating them. CDR3 length: 13 amino acids. CDR1 is DFQATT and CDR2 is SNEGSKA in the germline V gene (reference sequence). The CDR3 DNA reads as TGCAGTGCTACCCCCTCTTACCGGGTCGAGCAGTACTTC. The encoded protein is CSATPSYRVEQYF.